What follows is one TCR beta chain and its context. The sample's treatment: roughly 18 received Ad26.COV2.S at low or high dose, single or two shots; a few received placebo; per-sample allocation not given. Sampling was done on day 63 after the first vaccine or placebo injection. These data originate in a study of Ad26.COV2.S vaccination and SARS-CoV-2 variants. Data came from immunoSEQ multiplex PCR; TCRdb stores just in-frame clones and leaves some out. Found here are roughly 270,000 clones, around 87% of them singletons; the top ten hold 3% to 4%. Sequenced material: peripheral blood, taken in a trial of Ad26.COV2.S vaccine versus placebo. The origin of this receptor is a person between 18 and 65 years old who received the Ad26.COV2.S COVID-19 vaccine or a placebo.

CDR3 sequence: CASSLPAGAKRGGYTF. The CDR3 region has the DNA TGTGCCAGCAGTTTACCGGCAGGGGCAAAACGGGGGGGCTACACCTTC. J is TRBJ1-2 and V is TRBV28; a weak D match, TRBD1 (6 bases). V lost 2 bases to trimming and J lost 8 bases, with 21 bases between them. The germline V gene encodes CDR1 MDHEN and CDR2 SYDVKM. This CDR3 has 16 amino acids.